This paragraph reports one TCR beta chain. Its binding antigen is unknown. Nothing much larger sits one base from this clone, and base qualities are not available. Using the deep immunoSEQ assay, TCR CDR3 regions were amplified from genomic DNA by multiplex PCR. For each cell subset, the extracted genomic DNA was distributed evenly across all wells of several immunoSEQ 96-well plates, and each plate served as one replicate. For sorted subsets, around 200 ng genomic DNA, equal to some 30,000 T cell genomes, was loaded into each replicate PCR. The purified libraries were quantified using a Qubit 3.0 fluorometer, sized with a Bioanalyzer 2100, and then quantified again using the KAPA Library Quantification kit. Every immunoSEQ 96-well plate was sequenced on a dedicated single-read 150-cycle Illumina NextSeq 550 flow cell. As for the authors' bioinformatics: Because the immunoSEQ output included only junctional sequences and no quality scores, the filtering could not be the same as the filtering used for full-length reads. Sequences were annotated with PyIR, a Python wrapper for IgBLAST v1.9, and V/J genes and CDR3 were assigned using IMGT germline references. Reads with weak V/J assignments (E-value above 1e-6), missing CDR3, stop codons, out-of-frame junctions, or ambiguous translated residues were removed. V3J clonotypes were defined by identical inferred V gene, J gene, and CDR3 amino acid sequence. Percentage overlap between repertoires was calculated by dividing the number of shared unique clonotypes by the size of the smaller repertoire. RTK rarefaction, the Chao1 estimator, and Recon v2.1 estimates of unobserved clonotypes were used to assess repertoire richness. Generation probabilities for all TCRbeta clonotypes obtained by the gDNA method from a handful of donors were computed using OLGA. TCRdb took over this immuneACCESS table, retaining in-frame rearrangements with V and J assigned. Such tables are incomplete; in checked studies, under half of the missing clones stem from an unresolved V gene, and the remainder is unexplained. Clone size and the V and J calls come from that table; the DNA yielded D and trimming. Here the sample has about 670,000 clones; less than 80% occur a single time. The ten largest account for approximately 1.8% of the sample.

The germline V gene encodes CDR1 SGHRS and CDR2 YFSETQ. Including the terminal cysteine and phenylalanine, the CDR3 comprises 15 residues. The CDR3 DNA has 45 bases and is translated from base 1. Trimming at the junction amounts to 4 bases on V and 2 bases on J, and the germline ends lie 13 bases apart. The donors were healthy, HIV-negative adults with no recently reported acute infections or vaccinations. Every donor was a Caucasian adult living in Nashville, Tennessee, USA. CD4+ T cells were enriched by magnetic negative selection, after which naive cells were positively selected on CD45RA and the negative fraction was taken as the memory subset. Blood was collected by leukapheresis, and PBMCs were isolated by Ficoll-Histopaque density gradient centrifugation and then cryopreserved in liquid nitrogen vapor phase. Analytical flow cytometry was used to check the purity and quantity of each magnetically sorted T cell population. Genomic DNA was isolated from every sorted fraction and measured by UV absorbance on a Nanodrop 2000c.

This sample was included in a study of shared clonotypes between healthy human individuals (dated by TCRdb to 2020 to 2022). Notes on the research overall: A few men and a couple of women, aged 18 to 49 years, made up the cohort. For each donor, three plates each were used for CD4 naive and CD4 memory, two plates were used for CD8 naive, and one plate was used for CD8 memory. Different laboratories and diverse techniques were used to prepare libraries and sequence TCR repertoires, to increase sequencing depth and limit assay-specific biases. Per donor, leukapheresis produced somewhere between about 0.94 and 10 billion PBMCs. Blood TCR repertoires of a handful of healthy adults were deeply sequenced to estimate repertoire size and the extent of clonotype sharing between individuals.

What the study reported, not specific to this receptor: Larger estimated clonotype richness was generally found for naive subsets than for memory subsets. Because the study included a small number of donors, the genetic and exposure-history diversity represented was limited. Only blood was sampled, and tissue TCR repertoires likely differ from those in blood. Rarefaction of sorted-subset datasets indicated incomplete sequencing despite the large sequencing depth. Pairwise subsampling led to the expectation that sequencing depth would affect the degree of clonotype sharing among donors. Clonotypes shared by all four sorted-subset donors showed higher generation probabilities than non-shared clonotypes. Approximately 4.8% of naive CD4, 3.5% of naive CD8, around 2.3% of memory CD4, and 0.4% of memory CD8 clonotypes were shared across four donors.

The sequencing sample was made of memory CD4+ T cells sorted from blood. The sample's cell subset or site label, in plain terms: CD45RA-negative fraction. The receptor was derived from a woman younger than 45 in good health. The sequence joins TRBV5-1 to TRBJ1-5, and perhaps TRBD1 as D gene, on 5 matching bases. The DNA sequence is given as TGCGCCAGCAGCATGGAGGGGTCAGGCAATCAGCCCCAGCATTTT. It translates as CASSMEGSGNQPQHF.